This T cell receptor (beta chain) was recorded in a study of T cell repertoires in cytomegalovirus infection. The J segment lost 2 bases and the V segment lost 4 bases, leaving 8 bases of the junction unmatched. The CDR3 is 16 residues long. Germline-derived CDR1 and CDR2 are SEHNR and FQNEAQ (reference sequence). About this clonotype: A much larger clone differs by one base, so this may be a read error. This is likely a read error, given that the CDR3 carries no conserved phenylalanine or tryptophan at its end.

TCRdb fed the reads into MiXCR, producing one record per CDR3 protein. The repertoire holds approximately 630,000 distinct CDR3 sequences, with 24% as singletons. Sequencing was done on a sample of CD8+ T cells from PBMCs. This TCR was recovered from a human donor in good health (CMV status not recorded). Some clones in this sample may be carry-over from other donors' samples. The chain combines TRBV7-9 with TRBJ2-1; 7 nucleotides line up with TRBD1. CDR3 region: CASSSNAGQAYNEQFS. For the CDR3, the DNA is TGTGCCAGCAGCTCGAACGCCGGACAGGCCTACAATGAGCAGTTCTCC.